Each of the 22 T cell receptor beta chains below was sequenced from the same sample in a study of CD8 T cells in ankylosing spondylitis. TCRdb re-analysed the 5' RACE reads in MiXCR, keeping a single row per CDR3 protein. Of 350,000 or so distinct CDR3 sequences detected, roughly 14% appear once; the ten largest clones hold approximately 0.99%. Sequences were obtained from blood, either unsorted or a sorted T cell fraction (not recorded which). These receptors were taken from a male donor with ankylosing spondylitis or in good health (not recorded which).

This clonotype was found a few times. V and J are TRBV21-1 and TRBJ2-1; no DNA check was done on the table's D call, TRBD1. TRBV21-1 is designated a pseudogene. The CDR3 runs to 15 residues. The CDR3 loop reads CASSSRDGIHNEQFF. CDR3 nucleotide sequence: TGTGCCAGCAGCAGCCGGGACGGTATTCACAATGAGCAGTTCTTC.

This clonotype was found many times. V usage is TRBV5-1 and J usage is TRBJ1-1; D is ambiguous. This CDR3 spans 12 amino acids. Germline V gene sequence: CDR1 SGHRS, CDR2 YFSETQ. Trimming stripped 4 bases from V and 4 bases from J, with 8 bases between. As DNA, the CDR3 is TGCGCCAGCAGCCCTCGAGGCACTGAAGCTTTCTTT. Protein sequence: CASSPRGTEAFF.

The chain uses TRBV10-3 and TRBJ2-5; maybe TRBD1 (6 bases). Trimming pared 0 bases from V and 4 bases from J, leaving 12 bases between. In germline, CDR1 is ENHRY, CDR2 SYGVKD. This CDR3 is 15 amino acids long. The CDR3 nucleotides read TGTGCCATCAGTGAGTCGAGGACAGATGGAGAGACCCAGTACTTC. Its protein is CAISESRTDGETQYF.

The chain has TRBV3-1 and TRBJ2-7; the D gene is possibly TRBD2 (5 bases). Trimming shortened V by 1 base and J by 13 bases, and 17 bases separated the two germline ends. The CDR3 has 13 amino acids. The germline V gene has CDR1 LGHDT and CDR2 YNNKEL (reference sequence). CDR3 in amino acids: CASSQGGASSYYF. CDR3 DNA sequence: TGTGCCAGCAGCCAAGGGGGAGCGTCCTCATATTACTTC.

The rearrangement joins TRBV20-1 to TRBJ2-5, with 9 bases aligning to TRBD2. Germline loops: CDR1 DFQATT, CDR2 SNEGSKA (reference sequence). CDR3 length: 15 amino acids. CDR3 sequence reads: CFARGAGGPQETQYF. For the CDR3, the DNA is TGCTTTGCTAGAGGGGCGGGAGGGCCTCAAGAGACCCAGTACTTC.

This rearrangement joins TRBV5-1 to TRBJ2-1; D is undetermined. This CDR3 is built from 15 residues. V lost 4 bases to trimming and J lost 2 bases, with 13 bases between them. The germline V gene encodes CDR1 SGHRS and CDR2 YFSETQ. The CDR3 nucleotides are TGCGCCAGCAGCATCGACACGGGCCCCTACAATGAGCAGTTCTTC. The encoded protein is CASSIDTGPYNEQFF.

This clonotype was found many times. The genes are TRBV20-1 and TRBJ2-3, with 9 nucleotides matching TRBD2. V lost 5 bases to trimming and J lost 5 bases; unmatched junction nucleotides: 14. This CDR3 spans 16 amino acids. Germline-derived CDR1 and CDR2 are DFQATT and SNEGSKA (reference sequence). For the CDR3, the DNA is TGCAGTGCTGGACGTGGGGCGGGGGGGCCACAAGATACGCAGTATTTT. This translates into CSAGRGAGGPQDTQYF.

The chain joins TRBV12-3 or TRBV12-4 to TRBJ2-5, with D unresolved. The CDR3 consists of 12 residues. V lost 6 bases and J 2 bases, leaving 7 bases between the germline ends. CDR3 protein: CASRRGQETQYF. The CDR3 nucleotides read TGTGCCAGCAGAAGAGGACAAGAGACCCAGTACTTC.

The V and J genes are TRBV6-1 and TRBJ2-1; TRBD2 matches 10 bases. The length of the CDR3 is 14 residues. Germline trimming cut 6 bases from V and 7 bases from J; bases unmatched to any gene: 6. Looked up from germline, CDR1 is MNHNS and CDR2 is SASEGT. CDR3 loop: CASSQRGGRNEQFF. The CDR3 DNA follows: TGTGCCAGCAGCCAGCGGGGGGGCAGGAATGAGCAGTTCTTC.

This clonotype was seen at least ten times. This chain connects TRBV29-1 to TRBJ1-1, with D possibly TRBD1 on 6 matching bases. Trimming removed 7 bases at V and 4 bases at J, with 16 bases between. The CDR3 runs 13 residues. CDR1 is SQVTM and CDR2 is ANQGSEA in the germline V gene. The CDR3: CSAPSGTSTEAFF. The CDR3 DNA reads TGCAGCGCCCCGTCCGGGACAAGCACTGAAGCTTTCTTT.

The V gene is TRBV11-2, the J gene TRBJ2-4; D may be TRBD2 (6 bases). Germline V gene lookup returns CDR1 SGHAT and CDR2 FQNNGV. The CDR3 loop spans 17 amino acids. With 1 base removed from V and 2 bases from J, the gap between germline ends came to 15 bases. The DNA for the CDR3 is TGTGCCAGCAGCTTAGGGGGACTTCTGGGGACCAAAAACATTCAGTACTTC. This sequence encodes CASSLGGLLGTKNIQYF.

The chain uses TRBV18 and TRBJ1-1, with 9 nucleotides matching TRBD1. CDR1 is KGHSH and CDR2 is LQKENI in the germline V gene. After removal of 2 bases from V and 1 base from J, the junction contained 5 bases not matched to a gene. The CDR3 contains 16 residues. CDR3: CASSPDRGIKNTEAFF. CDR3 sequence (DNA): TGTGCCAGCTCACCAGACAGGGGGATCAAGAACACTGAAGCTTTCTTT. Looking up the rest from reference TRBV18 and TRBJ1-1 gives the full variable domain: NAGVMQNPRHLVRRRGQEARLRCSPMKGHSHVYWYRQLPEEGLKFMVYLQKENIIDESGMPKERFSAEFPKEGPSILRIQQVVRGDSAAYFCASSPDRGIKNTEAFFGQGTRLTVV.

The table lists this clonotype with a few counts. V gene TRBV9 combines with J gene TRBJ2-1, with D possibly being TRBD1 or TRBD2 (5 bases each). Germline CDR1 and CDR2: SGDLS and YYNGEE. This CDR3 region has 16 residues. Between the trimmed V and J ends, which lost 0 bases and 9 bases, there was a span of 19 bases. The CDR3, as DNA: TGTGCCAGCAGCGTAGGGGGGTGGGACCTAGACAGTGAGCAGTTCTTC. This codes for CASSVGGWDLDSEQFF.

The chain recombines TRBV4-1 with TRBJ1-5; D uncertain. CDR3 length: 13 residues. V lost 3 bases to trimming and J lost 5 bases, with 8 bases between them. Germline loops: CDR1 MGHRA, CDR2 YSYEKL. As DNA, the CDR3 is TGCGCCAGCAGCCAGCAAGACGATCAGCCCCAGCATTTT. Amino acid sequence: CASSQQDDQPQHF.

The CDR3 sequence is CASSHRTRGGETQYF. The CDR3 bases are TGTGCCAGCAGCCACAGGACTAGGGGGGGGGAGACCCAGTACTTC. The chain joins TRBV3-1 to TRBJ2-5, with TRBD2 as a possible D gene (7 bases). The germline CDR1 and CDR2 sequences are LGHDT and YNNKEL (reference sequence). V lost 3 bases and J 5 bases, leaving 16 bases between the germline ends. CDR3 length: 15 residues.

The V call is TRBV29-1, the J call TRBJ2-1, with a tentative D call TRBD2 (5 bases). The CDR3 runs to 11 residues. Germline-derived CDR1 and CDR2 are SQVTM and ANQGSEA. Trimming took off 6 bases at V and 4 bases at J, with 7 bases between the two ends. CDR3 in amino acids: CSVTGYNEQFF. The CDR3 DNA sequence: TGCAGCGTGACGGGATACAATGAGCAGTTCTTC.

This clonotype was seen ten or more times. The chain recombines TRBV29-1 with TRBJ2-3; tentatively, D is TRBD2 (6 bases). From germline, CDR1 is SQVTM and CDR2 ANQGSEA. The CDR3 has 14 amino acids. Trimming stripped 4 bases from V and 0 bases from J, with 11 bases between. The CDR3 bases are TGCAGCGTTGTATGGGCGGGGAGCACAGATACGCAGTATTTT. Amino acids: CSVVWAGSTDTQYF.

About this clonotype itself: At one boundary the junction diverges from the germline segment, which might be a read error. The chain joins TRBV11-2 to TRBJ1-5; D perhaps matches TRBD1 (5 bases). The CDR3 runs to 14 residues. Germline lookup yields CDR1 SGHAT and CDR2 FQNNGV. The CDR3 protein is CVSSFSGSGQPQHF. CDR3 nucleotide sequence: TGTGTCAGCAGCTTCTCAGGGAGTGGTCAGCCCCAGCATTTT.

DNA of the CDR3: TGCAGCGTTGAAGATCCCAGGACAGGGAGAGAGACCCAGTACTTC. Its translation: CSVEDPRTGRETQYF. This sequence joins TRBV29-1 and TRBJ2-5, with 8 bases matching TRBD1. V was clipped by 0 bases and J by 4 bases; unmatched bases: 7. CDR3 size: 15 residues. The V gene's germline CDR1 is SQVTM and CDR2 ANQGSEA.

The V call is TRBV20-1, the J call TRBJ2-1, with 9 bases fitting TRBD2. Germline trimming cut 6 bases from V and 7 bases from J; bases unmatched to any gene: 10. Germline V lookup: CDR1 DFQATT, CDR2 SNEGSKA (reference sequence). The CDR3 sequence is 14 residues long. The CDR3, as DNA: TGCAGTGCCACCGGGACTAGCCTTTTGAATGAGCAGTTCTTC. Encoded protein: CSATGTSLLNEQFF.

This sequence joins TRBV5-1 and TRBJ2-2; no definite D call. V was pared by 4 bases and J by 0 bases, with 7 bases between. The CDR3 contains 14 residues. From germline, CDR1 is SGHRS and CDR2 YFSETQ. In nucleotides, the CDR3 is TGCGCCAGCAGCCAAGACCCGAACACCGGGGAGCTGTTTTTT. Its translation: CASSQDPNTGELFF.

V is TRBV7-9 and J is TRBJ1-1; D is undetermined. This CDR3 has 12 residues. Trimming pared 2 bases from V and 7 bases from J, leaving 8 bases between. Germline V lookup: CDR1 SEHNR, CDR2 FQNEAQ (reference sequence). CDR3: CASSLRRDEAFF. DNA for the CDR3: TGTGCCAGCAGCTTACGGAGGGATGAAGCTTTCTTT. Full variable domain (rest looked up from reference TRBV7-9 and TRBJ1-1): DTGVSQNPRHKITKRGQNVTFRCDPISEHNRLYWYRQTLGQGPEFLTYFQNEAQLEKSRLLSDRFSAERPKGSFSTLEIQRTEQGDSAMYLCASSLRRDEAFFGQGTRLTVV.